The 16 T cell receptor beta chains in this list originate from one sample, sequenced in a study of CD8 T cells in Susac syndrome. About 0.5 to 1 ug RNA was reverse transcribed with random hexamers. TCRdb analysed the immunoSEQ multiplex PCR reads with MiXCR anew, one entry per CDR3 protein. Of approximately 270,000 distinct CDR3 sequences in the sample, 93% are singletons; the top ten hold around 0.07%. The specimen sequenced was CD4+ T cells from PBMCs. These receptors were collected from a human donor with multiple sclerosis.

This clonotype was detected a few times. J is TRBJ1-1 and V is TRBV19; TRBD1 aligns across 7 bases. The V gene's germline CDR1 is LNHDA and CDR2 SQIVND (reference sequence). The CDR3 sequence is 13 residues long. The junction had 2 bases not matched to a gene; V was cut back by 6 bases and J by 1 base. In nucleotides, the CDR3 is TGTGCCAGTAGGCGACAGGGGAACACTGAAGCTTTCTTT. Translated: CASRRQGNTEAFF.

Only one count was recorded for this clonotype. The chain links TRBV5-4 to TRBJ1-2; 10 positions match TRBD1. This CDR3 is built from 14 residues. CDR1 SGHNT and CDR2 YYREEE come from the germline V gene (reference sequence). V lost 3 bases to trimming and J lost 8 bases; unmatched junction nucleotides: 7. The chain's CDR3 is CASSSTGQGKGYTF. CDR3 sequence (DNA): TGTGCCAGCAGCTCCACGGGACAGGGGAAAGGCTACACCTTC.

The rearrangement uses TRBV3-1 and TRBJ2-2, with TRBD2 identical over 10 bases. The CDR3 runs 15 residues. In germline, CDR1 is LGHDT, CDR2 YNNKEL (reference sequence). The trim removed 4 bases at V and 4 bases at J, leaving 3 bases unmatched. The CDR3 coding sequence is TGTGCCAGCAGCCCAGCGGGAGGGCCCACCGGGGAGCTGTTTTTT. It yields the protein CASSPAGGPTGELFF.

The J gene is TRBJ2-3, the V gene TRBV7-8; 8 bases match TRBD2. Germline assignment: CDR1 SGHVS and CDR2 FQNEAQ. Trimming removed 5 bases from V and 6 bases from J; junction bases left unmatched: 10. CDR3 length equals 15 residues. CDR3 DNA: TGTGCCAGCAGCCGAGCGGGGGCCGAGGGGGATACGCAGTATTTT. The encoded protein is CASSRAGAEGDTQYF. Together with reference TRBV7-8 and TRBJ2-3, the CDR3 gives the full variable domain: GAGVSQSPRYKVAKRGQDVALRCDPISGHVSLFWYQQALGQGPEFLTYFQNEAQLDKSGLPSDRFFAERPEGSVSTLKIQRTQQEDSAVYLCASSRAGAEGDTQYFGPGTRLTVL.

The V call is TRBV30, the J call TRBJ1-5, with D possibly being TRBD1 (5 bases). V lost 0 bases to trimming and J lost 9 bases, with 15 bases between them. Germline CDR1 GTSNPN, CDR2 SVGIG (reference sequence). The CDR3 runs 14 residues. CDR3 in DNA: TGTGCCTGGAGTGTGGGGCAGATTCTATCGCCCCAGCATTTT. Its protein is CAWSVGQILSPQHF.

The rearrangement links TRBV9 to TRBJ1-3; 8 nucleotides agree with TRBD1. The V segment lost 0 bases and the J segment 0 bases; nucleotides outside the gene matches: 5. The CDR3 spans 17 residues. The germline V gene encodes CDR1 SGDLS and CDR2 YYNGEE. This CDR3 is CASSVGSGGGSGNTIYF. CDR3 coding DNA: TGTGCCAGCAGCGTAGGTTCAGGGGGCGGCTCTGGAAACACCATATATTTT.

The chain is built from TRBV11-2 and TRBJ1-1; D call uncertain. Germline V gene data show CDR1 as SGHAT and CDR2 as FQNNGV. V was pared by 1 base and J by 6 bases, with 6 bases between. The CDR3 consists of 12 residues. The CDR3 nucleotides read TGTGCCAGCAGCTTAGGACACGCTGAAGCTTTCTTT. It codes for CASSLGHAEAFF. The full variable domain, completed using reference TRBV11-2 and TRBJ1-1, is EAGVAQSPRYKIIEKRQSVAFWCNPISGHATLYWYQQILGQGPKLLIQFQNNGVVDDSQLPKDRFSAERLKGVDSTLKIQPAKLEDSAVYLCASSLGHAEAFFGQGTRLTVV.

The chain uses TRBV19 and TRBJ1-2; 9 bases are shared with TRBD1. The V gene's germline CDR1 is LNHDA and CDR2 SQIVND (reference sequence). V lost 10 bases, J lost 2 bases, and 11 bases stayed unmatched. There are 15 residues in the CDR3. For the CDR3, the DNA is TGTGCCACCAAGGCCTGGACAGGGGACAACTATGGCTACACCTTC. It yields the protein CATKAWTGDNYGYTF.

The chain recombines TRBV3-1 with TRBJ2-7; D gene uncertain. The CDR3 runs to 17 residues. With 1 base removed from V and 2 bases from J, the gap between germline ends came to 18 bases. Germline CDR1 and CDR2: LGHDT and YNNKEL (reference sequence). CDR3 nucleotide sequence: TGTGCCAGCAGCCAAGCCCTATCGGCGCAATTTCCCTACGAGCAGTACTTC. It yields the protein CASSQALSAQFPYEQYF.

This chain joins TRBV30 and TRBJ1-5; D remains unclear. This CDR3 spans 13 amino acids. V was pared by 1 base and J by 3 bases, with 7 bases between. The V gene's germline CDR1 is GTSNPN and CDR2 SVGIG (reference sequence). CDR3 sequence: CAWSGQNNQPQHF. Here the CDR3 DNA reads TGTGCCTGGAGTGGGCAGAACAATCAGCCCCAGCATTTT.

The J gene is TRBJ2-5, the V gene TRBV29-1; unclear D gene. The CDR3 has 15 amino acids. V lost 0 bases and J 7 bases, leaving 18 bases between the germline ends. Looked up from germline, CDR1 is SQVTM and CDR2 is ANQGSEA. CDR3: CSVEDQRRVFGTQYF. CDR3 bases: TGCAGCGTTGAAGATCAAAGACGAGTATTCGGGACCCAGTACTTC.

CDR3 sequence reads: CASSVRPSGTSGTSYEQYV. The DNA of the CDR3 is TGTGCCAGCAGTGTTCGTCCTTCGGGCACTAGCGGGACCTCCTACGAGCAGTACGTC. The chain uses TRBV2 and TRBJ2-7; 10 bases align to TRBD2. Trimming at V came to 4 bases and at J to 0 bases, leaving 15 bases not matched to a gene. This CDR3 is 19 amino acids long. CDR1 is SNHLY, CDR2 FYNNEI, per germline.

V is TRBV6-2 or TRBV6-3 and J is TRBJ2-6, with D hard to call. The V gene's germline CDR1 is MNHEY and CDR2 SVGEGT. Trimming took 2 bases from V and 3 from J, leaving 8 bases between them. The CDR3 extends over 15 amino acids. CDR3 coding DNA: TGTGCCAGCAGTTACGTCCGAGGTGGGGCCAACGTCCTGACTTTC. Translation gives CASSYVRGGANVLTF.

J is TRBJ1-1 and V is TRBV13, with a tentative D call TRBD1 (6 bases). CDR3 length: 16 residues. V was trimmed by 0 bases and J by 0 bases, leaving 11 bases between them. Looked up from germline, CDR1 is PRHDT and CDR2 is FYEKMQ (reference sequence). The DNA for the CDR3 is TGTGCCAGCAGCTTAGGAAGGGGGGCCATGAACACTGAAGCTTTCTTT. Translated: CASSLGRGAMNTEAFF.

The V call is TRBV6-6, the J call TRBJ1-5; TRBD1 might be the D (5 bases). The CDR3 consists of 16 residues. V lost 6 bases to trimming and J lost 0 bases, with 15 bases between them. Germline V CDR1 and CDR2: MNHNY, SVGAGI (reference sequence). The CDR3, as DNA: TGTGCCAGCAGACCTCCGGGGGGGAATAGCAATCAGCCCCAGCATTTT. Translating gives CASRPPGGNSNQPQHF.

The J gene is TRBJ1-1, the V gene TRBV6-2 or TRBV6-3, with D perhaps TRBD1 (5 bases). V was shortened by 6 bases and J by 4 bases, with 12 bases between the two germline ends. Per the germline V gene, CDR1 is MNHEY and CDR2 is SVGEGT. CDR3 size: 13 residues. This CDR3 reads CASSPDRATEAFF. In DNA form, the CDR3 reads TGTGCCAGCAGCCCAGACAGAGCCACTGAAGCTTTCTTT.